This T cell receptor (beta chain) was captured in a study of T cell responses to AZD1222 COVID-19 vaccine. Overall study results and limits: Spike regions recognized by vaccine-associated CD4 TCRs spanned the protein, led by 160-218 and 743-854. In all cases, repertoires were sampled only after the peak T cell response. With two AZD1222 doses given, Spike-specific TCR breadth and depth both rose.

As regards this clone: The antigen remains unidentified.

Trimming removed 7 bases from V and 7 bases from J, with 17 bases in between. This CDR3 is 15 amino acids long. Germline CDR1 and CDR2: SEHNR and FQNEAQ (reference sequence). Sequencing used immunoSEQ multiplex PCR; TCRdb keeps in-frame clones, though not all of them. The sample yields 150,000 or so clones, around 89% seen once. The gene calls are TRBV7-9 and TRBJ1-6; TRBD1 might be the D (6 bases). This receptor was obtained from an adult in good health. Specimen: peripheral blood, collected on day 0 of AZD1222 vaccination. CDR3 residues: CASTTGSGDNSPLHF. The CDR3, as DNA: TGTGCCAGCACCACAGGGTCGGGTGACAATTCACCCCTCCACTTT.